This T cell receptor (beta chain) was identified during a study of response to subunit inactivated influenza vaccine. A remark on this clonotype: What it recognizes is unknown.

Study results and caveats: T cells newly recruited by each seasonal influenza vaccination are few, the authors suggested.

Germline V gene sequence: CDR1 LGHDT, CDR2 YNNKEL (reference sequence). This CDR3 is built from 12 residues. MiXCR, run by TCRdb on the RT-PCR reads, gives a single entry per CDR3 protein. The repertoire holds roughly 710,000 distinct CDR3 sequences, with 12% to 15% as singletons. The sequenced sample was PBMCs from blood, obtained approximately 15 days before vaccination. The clonotype comes from a man aged 45-65 years who received an inactivated influenza vaccine. This chain joins TRBV3-1 and TRBJ2-1; the D gene could be TRBD1 or TRBD2 (5 bases each). The CDR3 region has the DNA TGTGCTTCGGGACGAAACGTGAATGAGCAGTTCTTC. This gives the protein CASGRNVNEQFF.